Reported below is one T cell receptor beta chain. Vbeta (60) and Jbeta (13) primers were used in the PCR. Sequenced by immunoSEQ multiplex PCR; TCRdb stores in-frame clones only, minus some. The sample has some 160,000 clones; over 80% are singletons. The sample originates from a study of cytomegalovirus exposure and HLA in healthy donors. What was sequenced was PBMCs. The sequence derives from a male donor in good health and CMV-seropositive.

The CDR3 loop reads CASSYDRGNYEQYF. Written as DNA, the CDR3 is TGTGCCAGCAGTTACGACAGGGGAAACTACGAGCAGTACTTC. The chain carries TRBV6-5 and TRBJ2-7; the match to TRBD1 covers 8 bases. This CDR3 is built from 14 residues. J was trimmed by 3 bases and V by 2 bases; bases with no gene match: 3. Germline loops: CDR1 MNHEY, CDR2 SVGAGI.